This passage covers 25 T cell receptor beta chains from one sample sequenced in a study of blood T cell repertoires in COVID-19. Clones were sequenced by immunoSEQ multiplex PCR, and TCRdb holds only the in-frame ones, with some missing. The sample has 200,000 to 300,000 clones, 65% to 85% seen once. Sequenced: peripheral blood. Receptors originate from a man aged 40-50 years with acute or convalescent COVID-19.

The chain combines TRBV6-5 with TRBJ1-3; D unclear. Per the germline V gene, CDR1 is MNHEY and CDR2 is SVGAGI. The CDR3 extends over 14 amino acids. The V end was cut by 1 base, the J end by 0 bases, with 4 bases between. DNA of the CDR3: TGTGCCAGCAGTTACTTAGACTCTGGAAACACCATATATTTT. Its protein is CASSYLDSGNTIYF.

The chain links TRBV7-8 to TRBJ2-2; TRBD1 agrees at 8 bases. V was pared by 9 bases and J by 4 bases, with 10 bases of the junction left unmatched. Germline-derived CDR1 and CDR2 are SGHVS and FQNEAQ. This CDR3 contains 15 residues. The CDR3 nucleotides read TGTGCCAGTCAGACCGGGACAGGACGCACCGGGGAGCTGTTTTTT. This encodes CASQTGTGRTGELFF.

Here the CDR3 reads CASSRKGDSPNYGYTF. As DNA, the CDR3 is TGCGCCAGCAGCCGAAAGGGGGACAGTCCAAACTATGGCTACACCTTC. The chain links TRBV4-1 to TRBJ1-2; TRBD1 matches at 7 bases. Looked up from germline, CDR1 is MGHRA and CDR2 is YSYEKL. The CDR3 runs to 16 residues. With 4 bases clipped from V and 2 bases from J, the junction kept 10 bases outside the gene matches.

The chain has TRBV5-4 and TRBJ2-4; 7 bases are a match to TRBD1. Trimming took 3 bases from V and 2 from J; bases not matched to a gene: 20. Germline CDR1 reads SGHNT; CDR2 reads YYREEE (reference sequence). The CDR3 contains 20 residues. CDR3 residues: CASSSGGKIDRVTSKNIQYF. The CDR3 DNA reads TGTGCCAGCAGCTCCGGAGGAAAGATTGACAGGGTAACGTCCAAAAACATTCAGTACTTC.

V is TRBV10-1 and J is TRBJ2-7; TRBD2 is a possible D gene (5 bases). Between the trimmed V and J ends, which lost 3 bases and 9 bases, there was a span of 18 bases. The length of the CDR3 is 14 residues. The germline gives CDR1 WNHNN, CDR2 SYGVQD (reference sequence). The CDR3 DNA is TGCGCCAGCAGTGACCACCGGGATGAAAGATGGCAGTACTTC. Encoded protein: CASSDHRDERWQYF.

The V and J genes are TRBV15 and TRBJ1-6; a possible D gene is TRBD1 (5 bases). The CDR3 is 15 residues long. Germline values: CDR1 LNHNV, CDR2 YYDKDF (reference sequence). V shed 0 bases and J shed 10 bases, with 13 bases lying between them. CDR3 coding DNA: TGTGCCACCAGCAGAGAGAGATCAGGGATGTCACCCCTCCACTTT. The encoded protein is CATSRERSGMSPLHF.

V is TRBV19 and J is TRBJ2-2; 9 bases are shared with TRBD2. J lost 8 bases, V lost 2 bases, and 6 bases had no gene match. The CDR3 is made up of 15 amino acids. Germline CDR1 reads LNHDA; CDR2 reads SQIVND (reference sequence). The CDR3, as DNA: TGTGCCAGTAGTATACACTCGGCGGGAGGGGGGGAGCTGTTTTTT. Translated, it gives CASSIHSAGGGELFF. The full variable domain, completed using reference TRBV19 and TRBJ2-2, is DGGITQSPKYLFRKEGQNVTLSCEQNLNHDAMYWYRQDPGQGLRLIYYSQIVNDFQKGDIAEGYSVSREKKESFPLTVTSAQKNPTAFYLCASSIHSAGGGELFFGEGSRLTVL.

J is TRBJ2-7 and V is TRBV4-1, with 14 bases matching TRBD2. This CDR3 region has 16 residues. Germline CDR1 reads MGHRA; CDR2 reads YSYEKL. The junction had 5 bases not matched to a gene; V was cut back by 3 bases and J by 4 bases. CDR3 protein: CASSHDRTSGRYEQYF. The CDR3 nucleotides are TGCGCCAGCAGCCATGACCGGACTAGCGGGAGGTACGAGCAGTACTTC.

This rearrangement joins TRBV12-3 or TRBV12-4 to TRBJ1-2, with D uncertain. The germline V and J ends were trimmed by 10 bases and 4 bases, with 7 bases remaining between them. The CDR3 runs 10 residues. CDR3 loop: CATFSYGYTF. CDR3 sequence (DNA): TGTGCCACCTTTAGCTATGGCTACACCTTC.

CDR3 in DNA: TGTGCCAGTAGTATAGTTCCAGGGGATATCGCTGAAGCTTTCTTT. The encoded protein is CASSIVPGDIAEAFF. The chain joins TRBV19 to TRBJ1-1, with TRBD1 as a possible D gene (6 bases). Germline CDR1 reads LNHDA; CDR2 reads SQIVND (reference sequence). The CDR3 is made up of 15 amino acids. V was pared by 1 base and J by 6 bases, with 15 bases between.

The chain has TRBV19 and TRBJ2-5; TRBD1 matches 7 bases. V was pared by 3 bases and J by 5 bases, with 3 bases of the junction left unmatched. Per the germline V gene, CDR1 is LNHDA and CDR2 is SQIVND (reference sequence). The CDR3 extends over 13 amino acids. This chain's CDR3 is CASSIDRDETQYF. CDR3 in DNA: TGTGCCAGTAGTATTGACAGGGACGAGACCCAGTACTTC.

The chain recombines TRBV7-9 with TRBJ2-1; 8 bases are a match to TRBD2. The CDR3 consists of 16 residues. Germline CDR1 is SEHNR and CDR2 is FQNEAQ (reference sequence). V lost 5 bases to trimming and J lost 0 bases; unmatched junction nucleotides: 6. The CDR3 reads CASSPRLANSYNEQFF. CDR3 in DNA: TGTGCCAGCAGCCCTAGACTAGCGAACTCCTACAATGAGCAGTTCTTC.

The chain has TRBV9 and TRBJ1-1, with a possible D match to TRBD1 (6 bases). Germline V lookup: CDR1 SGDLS, CDR2 YYNGEE. The CDR3 loop spans 15 amino acids. Trimming took off 0 bases at V and 6 bases at J, with 15 bases between the two ends. The CDR3: CASSVEGGGLSEAFF. In nucleotides, the CDR3 is TGTGCCAGCAGCGTAGAGGGAGGGGGGCTCTCTGAAGCTTTCTTT.

The V and J genes are TRBV9 and TRBJ2-4; 7 nucleotides agree with TRBD2. The CDR3 consists of 15 residues. V trimming: 0 bases; J trimming: 6 bases; junction bases outside the gene matches: 6. Germline loops: CDR1 SGDLS, CDR2 YYNGEE. CDR3 bases: TGTGCCAGCAGCGTAGCTGCGGGAGAGACAAACATTCAGTACTTC. This encodes CASSVAAGETNIQYF. Based on the CDR3 plus reference TRBV9 and TRBJ2-4, the full variable domain is DSGVTQTPKHLITATGQRVTLRCSPRSGDLSVYWYQQSLDQGLQFLIQYYNGEERAKGNILERFSAQQFPDLHSELNLSSLELGDSALYFCASSVAAGETNIQYFGAGTRLSVL.

This clone was seen a few times. J is TRBJ2-7 and V is TRBV7-9, with 10 bases lining up with TRBD1. Trimming cost V 3 bases and J 5 bases; bases outside gene matches: 4. Germline assignment: CDR1 SEHNR and CDR2 FQNEAQ (reference sequence). CDR3 size: 14 residues. The CDR3 DNA follows: TGTGCCAGCAGCTTTGGGACAGGGGAGGACGAGCAGTACTTC. This gives the protein CASSFGTGEDEQYF. Based on the CDR3 plus reference TRBV7-9 and TRBJ2-7, the full variable domain is DTGVSQNPRHKITKRGQNVTFRCDPISEHNRLYWYRQTLGQGPEFLTYFQNEAQLEKSRLLSDRFSAERPKGSFSTLEIQRTEQGDSAMYLCASSFGTGEDEQYFGPGTRLTVT.

V and J are TRBV7-9 and TRBJ1-5; D perhaps matches TRBD1 (5 bases). Trimming shortened V by 6 bases and J by 7 bases, and 10 bases separated the two germline ends. The germline V gene has CDR1 SEHNR and CDR2 FQNEAQ (reference sequence). The CDR3 totals 12 residues. As DNA, the CDR3 is TGTGCCAGCAGTCAGGGTTCCCAGCCCCAGCATTTT. Encoded protein: CASSQGSQPQHF.

This clone has just one count. This chain uses TRBV9 with TRBJ1-2, with D perhaps TRBD1 (6 bases). The CDR3 runs 14 residues. V was shortened by 0 bases and J by 4 bases, with 10 bases between the two germline ends. Germline values: CDR1 SGDLS, CDR2 YYNGEE. The CDR3 here is CASSVDEGVYGYTF. The DNA for the CDR3 is TGTGCCAGCAGCGTAGATGAGGGGGTCTATGGCTACACCTTC.

The gene calls are TRBV30 and TRBJ2-7; 10 nucleotides agree with TRBD2. The CDR3 sequence is 16 residues long. V was clipped by 4 bases and J by 2 bases; unmatched bases: 11. Germline V gene lookup returns CDR1 GTSNPN and CDR2 SVGIG (reference sequence). CDR3 sequence (DNA): TGTGCCTGGACCCAGCGGGAGGGCCAGTTACCCTACGAGCAGTACTTC. It codes for CAWTQREGQLPYEQYF.

CDR3 nucleotides: TGTGCCAGCAGTGAAAGGAGGGGAGAGGTCACTGAAGCTTTCTTT. Amino acid sequence: CASSERRGEVTEAFF. The chain employs TRBV6-1 and TRBJ1-1, with a possible D match to TRBD1 (5 bases). V lost 2 bases and J 4 bases, leaving 14 bases between the germline ends. From germline, CDR1 is MNHNS and CDR2 SASEGT. The CDR3 extends over 15 amino acids.

The chain recombines TRBV6-5 with TRBJ2-1; TRBD2 matches 9 bases. Germline CDR1 MNHEY, CDR2 SVGAGI. V gave up 2 bases and J gave up 3 bases; unmatched junction bases: 2. The CDR3 runs 15 residues. The CDR3 DNA reads as TGTGCCAGCAGTTACGGCGGGAGGGGCTACAATGAGCAGTTCTTC. Its translation: CASSYGGRGYNEQFF.

This chain joins TRBV20-1 and TRBJ2-2, with D possibly matching TRBD1 (6 bases). The CDR3 runs to 14 residues. The ends were cut back, 3 bases at V and 2 bases at J, with 10 bases in the middle. Germline values: CDR1 DFQATT, CDR2 SNEGSKA (reference sequence). For the CDR3, the DNA is TGCAGTGCTAGTCGGACAGCCAACACCGGGGAGCTGTTTTTT. Amino acids: CSASRTANTGELFF.

The table lists this clone with a few counts. This chain uses TRBV6-5 with TRBJ1-1; no clear D. Trimming cost V 7 bases and J 1 base, with 7 bases left between them. CDR1 is MNHEY, CDR2 SVGAGI, per germline. The CDR3 spans 12 residues. The CDR3 coding sequence is TGTGCCAGCAAGCGGCAGAACACTGAAGCTTTCTTT. Residues: CASKRQNTEAFF.

This sequence joins TRBV7-7 and TRBJ1-3; perhaps TRBD1 as D (6 bases). CDR1 SSHAT and CDR2 FNYEAQ come from the germline V gene (reference sequence). V lost 5 bases to trimming and J lost 4 bases, with 9 bases between them. The CDR3 has 13 amino acids. Here the CDR3 DNA reads TGTGCCAGCAGCACAGGGCTCGGAAACACCATATATTTT. This encodes CASSTGLGNTIYF.

The V call is TRBV7-7, the J call TRBJ1-6; 7 bases are a match to TRBD1. Losses at the gene ends were 6 bases for V and 8 bases for J; bases not matched to a gene: 7. This CDR3 has 14 amino acids. Germline CDR1 and CDR2: SSHAT and FNYEAQ (reference sequence). The CDR3 DNA reads as TGTGCCAGCAGTTCGGGACAGCTAGATTCACCCCTCCACTTT. This translates into CASSSGQLDSPLHF.

The chain combines TRBV19 with TRBJ1-1; maybe TRBD1 (5 bases). Germline V gene lookup returns CDR1 LNHDA and CDR2 SQIVND (reference sequence). V was pared by 8 bases and J by 1 base, with 11 bases between. The CDR3 totals 13 residues. CDR3 in amino acids: CASQLGQNTEAFF. The CDR3 DNA sequence: TGTGCCAGTCAACTCGGACAGAACACTGAAGCTTTCTTT.